This entry features one TCR beta chain sequence. Per germline, CDR1 MNHEY and CDR2 SMNVEV (reference sequence). The CDR3 contains 14 residues. Trimming cost V 7 bases and J 2 bases, with 13 bases left between them. The sample belongs to a study of blood T cell repertoires in COVID-19. Turning to the study itself: Samples of COVID-19 (acute and convalescent) were obtained from the United States, Italy and Spain. PBMCs, B-cell-depleted T cells, or T cells provided the cDNA or gDNA that made up the material.

Under the authors' procedure: Counts of nucleated cells, estimated from reference gene primer amplification, were obtained. This table comes from immunoSEQ multiplex PCR, and its TCRdb copy is limited to in-frame clones, with some not included. That table furnishes V, J and clone size, whereas the DNA furnished D and trimming. The sample carries 200,000 to 250,000 clones, approximately 86% recorded once. Seattle participants joined during active infection and were tracked over time. The sequence derives from a woman in her 50s with COVID-19, enrolled during active disease. Sequencing was performed on peripheral blood. The rearrangement links TRBV27 to TRBJ2-3, with D maybe TRBD1 (6 bases). DNA for the CDR3: TGTGCCAGCAACCCTCAGGGGTTCACAGATACGCAGTATTTT. Translation: CASNPQGFTDTQYF.